This TCR beta chain was obtained from a study of shared clonotypes between healthy human individuals. The CDR3 loop spans 17 amino acids. Unmatched junction bases numbered 8, after V lost 6 bases and J lost 2 bases. Germline V lookup: CDR1 MNHEY, CDR2 SMNVEV (reference sequence). Sequencing used immunoSEQ multiplex PCR; TCRdb keeps in-frame clones, though not all of them. The table shows approximately 500,000 clones, with 95% to 97% occurring only once. The chain has TRBV27 and TRBJ2-1, with TRBD2 matching 12 bases. The clonotype was recovered from a woman aged 25 to 45 in good health. Input material: naive CD4+ T cells sorted from blood. As for subset: CD45RA+ positively selected. In nucleotides, the CDR3 is TGTGCCAGCAGAAAACGACTAGCGGGAGAAGCCTACAATGAGCAGTTCTTC. Protein: CASRKRLAGEAYNEQFF.